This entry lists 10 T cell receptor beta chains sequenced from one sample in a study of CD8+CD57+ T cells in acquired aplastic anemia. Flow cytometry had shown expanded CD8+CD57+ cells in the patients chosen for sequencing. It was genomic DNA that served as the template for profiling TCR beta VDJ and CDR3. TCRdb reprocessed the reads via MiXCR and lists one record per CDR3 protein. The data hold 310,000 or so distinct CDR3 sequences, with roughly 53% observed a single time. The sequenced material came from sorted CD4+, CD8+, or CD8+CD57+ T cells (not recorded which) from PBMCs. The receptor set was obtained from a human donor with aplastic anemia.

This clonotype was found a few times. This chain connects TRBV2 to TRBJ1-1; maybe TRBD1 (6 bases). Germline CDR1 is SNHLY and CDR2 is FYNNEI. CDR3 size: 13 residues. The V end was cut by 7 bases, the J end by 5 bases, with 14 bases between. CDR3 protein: CASTSRQATEAFF. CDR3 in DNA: TGTGCCAGCACCTCCCGACAGGCTACTGAAGCTTTCTTT. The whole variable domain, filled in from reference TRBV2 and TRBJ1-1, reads EPEVTQTPSHQVTQMGQEVILRCVPISNHLYFYWYRQILGQKVEFLVSFYNNEISEKSEIFDDQFSVERPDGSNFTLKIRSTKLEDSAMYFCASTSRQATEAFFGQGTRLTVV.

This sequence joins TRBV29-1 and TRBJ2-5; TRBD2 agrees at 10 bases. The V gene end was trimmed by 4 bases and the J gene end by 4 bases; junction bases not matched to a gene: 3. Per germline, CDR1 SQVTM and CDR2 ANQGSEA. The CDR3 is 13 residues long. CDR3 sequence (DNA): TGCAGCGTTGTAGCGGGAGGACGAGAGACCCAGTACTTC. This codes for CSVVAGGRETQYF.

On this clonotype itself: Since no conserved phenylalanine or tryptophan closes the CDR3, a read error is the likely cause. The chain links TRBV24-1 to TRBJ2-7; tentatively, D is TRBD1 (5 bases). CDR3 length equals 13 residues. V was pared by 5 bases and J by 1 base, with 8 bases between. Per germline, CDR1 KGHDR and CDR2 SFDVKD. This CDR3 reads CATSAAGSYEQYL. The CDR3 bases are TGTGCCACCAGTGCGGCAGGGTCCTACGAGCAGTACCTC.

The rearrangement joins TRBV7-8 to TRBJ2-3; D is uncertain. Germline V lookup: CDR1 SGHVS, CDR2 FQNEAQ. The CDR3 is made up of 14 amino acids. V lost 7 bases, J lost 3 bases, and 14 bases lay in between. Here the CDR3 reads CASTVRVGTDTQYF. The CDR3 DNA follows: TGTGCCAGCACCGTTCGGGTCGGAACAGATACGCAGTATTTT. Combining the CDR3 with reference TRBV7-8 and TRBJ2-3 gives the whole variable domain GAGVSQSPRYKVAKRGQDVALRCDPISGHVSLFWYQQALGQGPEFLTYFQNEAQLDKSGLPSDRFFAERPEGSVSTLKIQRTQQEDSAVYLCASTVRVGTDTQYFGPGTRLTVL.

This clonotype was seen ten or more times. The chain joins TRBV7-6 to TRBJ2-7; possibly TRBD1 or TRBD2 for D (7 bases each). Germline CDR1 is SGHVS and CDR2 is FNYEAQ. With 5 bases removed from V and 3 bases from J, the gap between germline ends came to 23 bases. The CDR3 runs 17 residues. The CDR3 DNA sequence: TGTGCCAGCAGCGGGGGGGCCACGACAGGGAGGAGCTACGAGCAGTACTTC. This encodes CASSGGATTGRSYEQYF.

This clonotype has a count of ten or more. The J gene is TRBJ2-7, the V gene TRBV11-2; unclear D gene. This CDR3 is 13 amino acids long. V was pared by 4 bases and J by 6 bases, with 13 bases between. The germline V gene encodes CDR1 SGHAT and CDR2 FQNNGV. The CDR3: CASSSVNLGEQYF. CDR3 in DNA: TGTGCCAGCAGCTCTGTGAACTTAGGCGAGCAGTACTTC.

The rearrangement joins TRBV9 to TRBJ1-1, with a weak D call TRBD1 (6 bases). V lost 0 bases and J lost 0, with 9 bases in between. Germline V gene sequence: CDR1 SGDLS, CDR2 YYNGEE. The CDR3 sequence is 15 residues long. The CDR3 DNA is TGTGCCAGCAGCGTAGAAGGGACACTGAACACTGAAGCTTTCTTT. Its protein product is CASSVEGTLNTEAFF.

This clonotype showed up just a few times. The DNA for the CDR3 is TGCAGTGCCCGAGGTAGCGGGGGGGCCTGGAGAGAGACCCAGTACTTC. Amino acid sequence: CSARGSGGAWRETQYF. The gene calls are TRBV20-1 and TRBJ2-5; 11 positions agree with TRBD2. The CDR3 runs to 16 residues. Germline CDR1 reads DFQATT; CDR2 reads SNEGSKA (reference sequence). The junction had 13 bases not matched to a gene; V was cut back by 6 bases and J by 4 bases.

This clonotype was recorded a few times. The CDR3 DNA follows: TGTGCCACCACGCAGGGGGCAGAAGAGACCCAGTACTTC. Translating it yields CATTQGAEETQYF. This chain joins TRBV24-1 and TRBJ2-5, with 8 nucleotides matching TRBD1. V lost 8 bases and J lost 3; bases outside the gene matches: 4. Looked up from germline, CDR1 is KGHDR and CDR2 is SFDVKD. The CDR3 is 13 residues long.

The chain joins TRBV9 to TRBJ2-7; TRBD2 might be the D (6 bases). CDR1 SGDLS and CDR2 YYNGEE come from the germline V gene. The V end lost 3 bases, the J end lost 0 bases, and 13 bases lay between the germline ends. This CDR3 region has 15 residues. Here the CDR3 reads CASSGGLATSYEQYF. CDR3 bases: TGTGCCAGCAGCGGGGGCCTAGCGACCTCCTACGAGCAGTACTTC.